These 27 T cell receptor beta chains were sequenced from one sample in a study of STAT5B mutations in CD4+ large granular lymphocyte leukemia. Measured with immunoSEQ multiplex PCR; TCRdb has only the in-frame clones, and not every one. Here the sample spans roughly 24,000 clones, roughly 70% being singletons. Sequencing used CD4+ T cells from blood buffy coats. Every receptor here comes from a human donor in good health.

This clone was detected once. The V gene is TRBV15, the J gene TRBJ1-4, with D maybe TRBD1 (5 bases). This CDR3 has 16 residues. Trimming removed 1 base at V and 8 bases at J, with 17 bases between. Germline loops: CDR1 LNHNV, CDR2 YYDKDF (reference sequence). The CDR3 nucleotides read TGTGCCACCAGCAGAGCTCCCGGGACCTCAGGAGAAAAACTGTTTTTT. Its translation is CATSRAPGTSGEKLFF.

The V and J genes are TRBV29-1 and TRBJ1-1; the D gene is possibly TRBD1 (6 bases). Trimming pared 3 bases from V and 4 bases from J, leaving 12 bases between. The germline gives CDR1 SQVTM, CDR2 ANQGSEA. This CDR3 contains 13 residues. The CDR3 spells CSVDPTGFTEAFF. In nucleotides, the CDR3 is TGCAGCGTTGACCCAACAGGGTTCACTGAAGCTTTCTTT. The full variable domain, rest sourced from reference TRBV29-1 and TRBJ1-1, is SAVISQKPSRDICQRGTSLTIQCQVDSQVTMMFWYRQQPGQSLTLIATANQGSEATYESGFVIDKFPISRPNLTFSTLTVSNMSPEDSSIYLCSVDPTGFTEAFFGQGTRLTVV.

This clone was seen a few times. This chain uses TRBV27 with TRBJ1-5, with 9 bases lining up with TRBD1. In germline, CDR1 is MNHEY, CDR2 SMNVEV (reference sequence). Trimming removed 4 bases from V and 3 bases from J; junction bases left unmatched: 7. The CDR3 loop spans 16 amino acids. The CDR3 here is CASSSSGTGYNQPQHF. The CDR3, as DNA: TGTGCCAGCAGTTCCTCCGGGACAGGGTACAATCAGCCCCAGCATTTT.

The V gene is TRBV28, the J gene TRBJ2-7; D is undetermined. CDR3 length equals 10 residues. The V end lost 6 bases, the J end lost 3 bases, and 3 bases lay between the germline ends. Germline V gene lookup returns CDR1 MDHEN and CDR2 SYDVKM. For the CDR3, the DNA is TGTGCCAGCAGCGACTACGAGCAGTACTTC. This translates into CASSDYEQYF. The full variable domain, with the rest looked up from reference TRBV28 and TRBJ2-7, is DVKVTQSSRYLVKRTGEKVFLECVQDMDHENMFWYRQDPGLGLRLIYFSYDVKMKEKGDIPEGYSVSREKKERFSLILESASTNQTSMYLCASSDYEQYFGPGTRLTVT.

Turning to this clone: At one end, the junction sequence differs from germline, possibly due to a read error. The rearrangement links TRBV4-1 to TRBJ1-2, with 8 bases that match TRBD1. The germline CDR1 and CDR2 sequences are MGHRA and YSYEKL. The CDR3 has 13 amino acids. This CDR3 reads CASSQTGTGMGLF. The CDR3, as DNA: TGCGCCAGCAGCCAAACCGGGACAGGAATGGGACTCTTC.

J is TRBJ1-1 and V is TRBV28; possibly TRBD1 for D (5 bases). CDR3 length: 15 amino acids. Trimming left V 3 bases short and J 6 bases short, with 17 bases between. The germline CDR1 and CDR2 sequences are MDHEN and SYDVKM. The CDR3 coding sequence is TGTGCCAGCAGTTTGGTGGGGGTGGGTGTCTCTGAAGCTTTCTTT. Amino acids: CASSLVGVGVSEAFF.

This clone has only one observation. CDR3 residues: CASIPGGGVKNEQFF. In DNA, the CDR3 is TGTGCCAGCATACCGGGCGGGGGCGTAAAAAATGAGCAGTTCTTC. The chain combines TRBV6-1 with TRBJ2-1, with a weak D call TRBD2 (7 bases). Germline-derived CDR1 and CDR2 are MNHNS and SASEGT. The V and J ends lost 7 bases and 7 bases respectively, with 20 bases between them. The CDR3 sequence is 15 residues long.

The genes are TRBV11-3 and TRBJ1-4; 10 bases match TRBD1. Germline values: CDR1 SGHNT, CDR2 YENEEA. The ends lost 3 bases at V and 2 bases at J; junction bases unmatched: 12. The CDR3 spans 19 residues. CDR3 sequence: CASSFGTGDLAVTNEKLFF. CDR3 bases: TGTGCCAGCAGCTTCGGGACAGGGGATTTGGCTGTGACTAATGAAAAACTGTTTTTT.

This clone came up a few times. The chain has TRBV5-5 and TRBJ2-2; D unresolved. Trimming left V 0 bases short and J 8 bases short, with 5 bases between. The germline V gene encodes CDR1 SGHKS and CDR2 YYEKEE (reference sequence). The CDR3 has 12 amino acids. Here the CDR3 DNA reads TGTGCCAGCAGCTTGGTGGCGGGGGAGCTGTTTTTT. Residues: CASSLVAGELFF.

The CDR3 coding sequence is TGTGCCAGTAGTTCCCGACAAGCACGGACCAAAAACATTCAGTACTTC. It specifies CASSSRQARTKNIQYF. The J gene is TRBJ2-4, the V gene TRBV19; D is unresolved. The CDR3 is 16 amino acids. CDR1 and CDR2 from the germline V gene are LNHDA and SQIVND (reference sequence). Deletions cut 5 bases from V and 2 bases from J, with 16 bases between.

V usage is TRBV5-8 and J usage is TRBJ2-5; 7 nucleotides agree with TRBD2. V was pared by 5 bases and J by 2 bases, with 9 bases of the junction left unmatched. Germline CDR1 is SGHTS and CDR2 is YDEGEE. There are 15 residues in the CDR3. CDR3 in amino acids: CASRAGKAGQETQYF. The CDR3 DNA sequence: TGTGCCAGCAGGGCCGGCAAAGCGGGGCAAGAGACCCAGTACTTC.

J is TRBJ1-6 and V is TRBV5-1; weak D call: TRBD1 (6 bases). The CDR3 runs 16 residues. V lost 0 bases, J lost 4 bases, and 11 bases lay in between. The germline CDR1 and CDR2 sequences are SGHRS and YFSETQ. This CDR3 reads CASSLEGTNYNSPLHF. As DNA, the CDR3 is TGCGCCAGCAGCTTGGAAGGGACAAATTATAATTCACCCCTCCACTTT.

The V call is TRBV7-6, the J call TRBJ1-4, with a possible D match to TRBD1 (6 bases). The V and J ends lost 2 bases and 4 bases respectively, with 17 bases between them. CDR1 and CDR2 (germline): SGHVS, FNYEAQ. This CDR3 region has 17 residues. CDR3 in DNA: TGTGCCAGCAGCTTAAACCCCGGGGGCCTTAGTAATGAAAAACTGTTTTTT. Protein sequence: CASSLNPGGLSNEKLFF.

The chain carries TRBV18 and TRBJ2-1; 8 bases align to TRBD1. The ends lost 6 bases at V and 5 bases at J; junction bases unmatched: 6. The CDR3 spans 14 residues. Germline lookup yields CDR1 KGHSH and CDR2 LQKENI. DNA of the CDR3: TGTGCCAGCTCCCAGGGGGCCCTACACAATGAGCAGTTCTTC. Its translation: CASSQGALHNEQFF.

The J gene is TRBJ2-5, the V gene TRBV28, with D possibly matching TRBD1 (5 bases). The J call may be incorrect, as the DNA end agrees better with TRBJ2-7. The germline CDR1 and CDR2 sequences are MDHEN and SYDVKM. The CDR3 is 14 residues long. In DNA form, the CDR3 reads TGTGCCAGCAGACCGACAGCGAGGTCCTACGAGCAGTACTTC. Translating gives CASRPTARSYEQYF.

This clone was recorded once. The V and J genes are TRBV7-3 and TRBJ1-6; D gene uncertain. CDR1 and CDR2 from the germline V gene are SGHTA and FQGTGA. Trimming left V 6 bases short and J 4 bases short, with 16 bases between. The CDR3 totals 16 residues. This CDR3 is CASSPTAGLYNSPLHF. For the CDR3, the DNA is TGTGCCAGCAGTCCCACAGCTGGCTTGTATAATTCACCCCTCCACTTT.

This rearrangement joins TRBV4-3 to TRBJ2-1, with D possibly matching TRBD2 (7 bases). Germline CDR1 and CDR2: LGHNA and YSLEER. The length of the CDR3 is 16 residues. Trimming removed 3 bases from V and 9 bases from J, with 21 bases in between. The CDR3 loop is CASSHQGEVGGLEQFF. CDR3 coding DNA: TGCGCCAGCAGCCACCAAGGGGAAGTGGGGGGGCTTGAGCAGTTCTTC.

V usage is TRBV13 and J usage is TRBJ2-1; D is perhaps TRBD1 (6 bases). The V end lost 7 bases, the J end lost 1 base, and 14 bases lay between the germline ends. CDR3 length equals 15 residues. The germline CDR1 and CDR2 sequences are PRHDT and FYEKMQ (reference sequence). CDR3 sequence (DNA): TGTGCCAGCACTTTGCAGGGGCGTTCCTACAATGAGCAGTTCTTC. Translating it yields CASTLQGRSYNEQFF.

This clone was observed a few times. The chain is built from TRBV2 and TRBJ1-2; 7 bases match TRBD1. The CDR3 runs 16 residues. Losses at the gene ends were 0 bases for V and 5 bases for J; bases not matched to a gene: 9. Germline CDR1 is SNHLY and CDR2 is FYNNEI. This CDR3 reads CASSEAPHRGFYGYTF. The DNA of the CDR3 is TGTGCCAGCAGTGAAGCGCCCCACAGGGGATTTTATGGCTACACCTTC.

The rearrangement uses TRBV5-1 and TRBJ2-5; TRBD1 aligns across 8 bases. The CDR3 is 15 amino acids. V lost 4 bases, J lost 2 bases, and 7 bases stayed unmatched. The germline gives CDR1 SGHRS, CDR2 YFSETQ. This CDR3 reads CASSLTGVEQETQYF. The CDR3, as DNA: TGCGCCAGCAGCCTGACAGGGGTGGAGCAAGAGACCCAGTACTTC.

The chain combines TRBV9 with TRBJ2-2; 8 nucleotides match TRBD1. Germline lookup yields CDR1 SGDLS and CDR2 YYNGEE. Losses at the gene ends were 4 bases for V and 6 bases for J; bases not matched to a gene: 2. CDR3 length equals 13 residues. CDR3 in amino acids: CASSTQGAGELFF. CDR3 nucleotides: TGTGCCAGCAGCACACAGGGGGCCGGGGAGCTGTTTTTT. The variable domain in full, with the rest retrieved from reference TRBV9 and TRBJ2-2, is DSGVTQTPKHLITATGQRVTLRCSPRSGDLSVYWYQQSLDQGLQFLIQYYNGEERAKGNILERFSAQQFPDLHSELNLSSLELGDSALYFCASSTQGAGELFFGEGSRLTVL.

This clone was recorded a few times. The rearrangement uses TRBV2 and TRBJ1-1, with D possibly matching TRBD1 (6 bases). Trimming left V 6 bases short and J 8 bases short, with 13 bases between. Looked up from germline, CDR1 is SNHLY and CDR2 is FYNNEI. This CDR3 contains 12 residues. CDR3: CASRVGGVEAFF. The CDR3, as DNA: TGTGCCAGCAGGGTCGGGGGCGTCGAAGCTTTCTTT.

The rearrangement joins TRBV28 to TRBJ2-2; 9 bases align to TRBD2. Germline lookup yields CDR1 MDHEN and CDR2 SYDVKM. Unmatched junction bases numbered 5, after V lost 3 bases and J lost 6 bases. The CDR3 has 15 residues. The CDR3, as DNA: TGTGCCAGCAGTTTCGCGGGGGGGCGGGCCGGGGAGCTGTTTTTT. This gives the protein CASSFAGGRAGELFF.

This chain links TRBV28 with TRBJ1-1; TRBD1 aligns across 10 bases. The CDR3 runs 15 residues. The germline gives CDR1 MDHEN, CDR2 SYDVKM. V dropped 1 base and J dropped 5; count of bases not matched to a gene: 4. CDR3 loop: CASSLLDRGYTEAFF. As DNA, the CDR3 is TGTGCCAGCAGTTTATTGGACAGGGGGTATACTGAAGCTTTCTTT.

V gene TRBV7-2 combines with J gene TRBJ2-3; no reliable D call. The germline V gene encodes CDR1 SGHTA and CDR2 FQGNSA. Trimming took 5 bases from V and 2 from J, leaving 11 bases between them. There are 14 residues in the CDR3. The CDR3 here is CASSPQDYTDTQYF. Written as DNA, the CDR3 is TGTGCCAGCAGCCCCCAGGATTACACAGATACGCAGTATTTT.

CDR3 in amino acids: CAITSSQLNTEAFF. The CDR3 DNA follows: TGTGCCATCACCTCCAGCCAGCTGAACACTGAAGCTTTCTTT. J is TRBJ1-1 and V is TRBV10-3; D gene uncertain. Germline values: CDR1 ENHRY, CDR2 SYGVKD. V was cut by 7 bases and J by 0 bases, with 12 bases left in between. CDR3 length: 14 amino acids.

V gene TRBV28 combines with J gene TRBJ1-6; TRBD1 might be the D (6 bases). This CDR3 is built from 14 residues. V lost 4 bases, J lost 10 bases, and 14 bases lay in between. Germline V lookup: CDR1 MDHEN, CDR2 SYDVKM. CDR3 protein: CASSSPGVNSPLHF. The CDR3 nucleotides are TGTGCCAGCAGTTCCCCAGGGGTAAACTCACCCCTCCACTTT.